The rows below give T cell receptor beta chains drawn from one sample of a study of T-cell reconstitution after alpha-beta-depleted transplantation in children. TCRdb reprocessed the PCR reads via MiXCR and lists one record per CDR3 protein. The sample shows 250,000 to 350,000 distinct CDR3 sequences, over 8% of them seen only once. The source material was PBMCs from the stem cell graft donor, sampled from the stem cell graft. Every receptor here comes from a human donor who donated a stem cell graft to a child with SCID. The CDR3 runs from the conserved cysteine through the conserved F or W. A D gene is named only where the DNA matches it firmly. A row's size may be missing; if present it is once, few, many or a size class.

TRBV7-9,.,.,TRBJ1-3,TGTGCCAGCAGCTTACTGGACAGCAGAAACACCATATATTTT,CASSLLDSRNTIYF
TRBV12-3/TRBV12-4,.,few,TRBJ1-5,TGTGCCAGCAGTTTAGGGGTGGGGCCCCAGCATTTT,CASSLGVGPQHF
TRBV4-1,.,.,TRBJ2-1,TGCGCCAGCAGCCAAGATCGGGGGGCTTACTACAATGAGCAGTTCTTC,CASSQDRGAYYNEQFF
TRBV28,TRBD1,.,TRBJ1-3,TGTGCCAGCAGTCCCTGGACAGGTGCCTCTGGAAACACCATATATTTT,CASSPWTGASGNTIYF
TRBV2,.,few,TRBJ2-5,TGTGCCAGCAGTGAAAGAAGGGGGCAAGAGACCCAGTACTTC,CASSERRGQETQYF
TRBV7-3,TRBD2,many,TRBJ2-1,TGTGCCAGCAGCGGCACTAGCGGGGGGGGGAACAATGAGCAGTTCTTC,CASSGTSGGGNNEQFF
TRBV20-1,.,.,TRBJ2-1,TGCAGTGCTAGAGATCTGAGGACTACTTACAATGAGCAGTTCTTC,CSARDLRTTYNEQFF
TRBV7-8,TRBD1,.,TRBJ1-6,TGTGCCAGCAGCCGATCCGCAGGGGGCGATTATTCACCCCTCCACTTT,CASSRSAGGDYSPLHF
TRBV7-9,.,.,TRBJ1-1,TGTGCCAGCAGCTTGGACAGAGTCGCCACTGAAGCTTTCTTT,CASSLDRVATEAFF
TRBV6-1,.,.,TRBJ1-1,TGTGCCAGCTCCAGGGACAACCTGAACACTGAAGCTTTCTTT,CASSRDNLNTEAFF
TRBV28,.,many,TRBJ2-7,TGTGCCAGCAGAGGAACAGCACCGGTAGCCTACGAGCAGTACTTC,CASRGTAPVAYEQYF
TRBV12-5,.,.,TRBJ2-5,TGTGCTAGTGGTTTGGTCTTACGAGAGACCCAGTACTTC,CASGLVLRETQYF
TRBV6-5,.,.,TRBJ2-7,TGTGCCAGCAGTTCCCAGGACTGGACCTACGAGCAGTACTTC,CASSSQDWTYEQYF
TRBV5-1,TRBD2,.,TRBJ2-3,TGCGCCAGCAGCGATCCGGGACTAGCGGGCCTGGATACGCAGTATTTT,CASSDPGLAGLDTQYF
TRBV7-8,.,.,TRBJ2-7,TGTGCCAGCAGCCCGGGACAACGAAGCTCCTACGAGCAGTACTTC,CASSPGQRSSYEQYF
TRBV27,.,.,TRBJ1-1,TGTGCCAGCCTTAAAGGACCGAACACTGAAGCTTTCTTT,CASLKGPNTEAFF
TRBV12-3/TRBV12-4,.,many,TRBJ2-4,TGTGCCAGCAGACACGGGGTGTCCAAAAACATTCAGTACTTC,CASRHGVSKNIQYF
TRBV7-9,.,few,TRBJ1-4,TGTGCCAGCAGTCGACGGGTCGAGAATGAAAAACTGTTTTTT,CASSRRVENEKLFF
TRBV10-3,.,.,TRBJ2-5,TGTGCCATCAGTGAAGAAGTTAGGGGCCCGGTGACCCAGTACTTC,CAISEEVRGPVTQYF
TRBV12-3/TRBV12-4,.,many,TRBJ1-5,TGTGCCAGCAGGCCTAGCGGGGCGGGTCAGCCCCAGCATTTT,CASRPSGAGQPQHF
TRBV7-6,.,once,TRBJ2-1,TGTGCCAGCAGCTCTCCGGGACAATACTCCTACAATGAGCAGTTCTTC,CASSSPGQYSYNEQFF
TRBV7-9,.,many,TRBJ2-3,TGTGCCAGCAGCTGGGCTAGTGGCACAGATACGCAGTATTTT,CASSWASGTDTQYF
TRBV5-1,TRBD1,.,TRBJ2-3,TGCGCCAGCAGCTGGGGACAGAACACAGATACGCAGTATTTT,CASSWGQNTDTQYF
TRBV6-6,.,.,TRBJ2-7,TGTGCCAGCAGCAGAGCAGGCGCCGAGCAGTACTTC,CASSRAGAEQYF
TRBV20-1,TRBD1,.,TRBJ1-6,TGCAGTGCTAGAGATCACCGACAGGGGGGGAATTCACCCCTCCACTTT,CSARDHRQGGNSPLHF
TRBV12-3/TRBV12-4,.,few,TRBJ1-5,TGTGCCAGCAGTTTACAGGGTAGAGATCAGCCCCAGCATTTT,CASSLQGRDQPQHF
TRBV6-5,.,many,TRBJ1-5,TGTGCCAGCAGTTACGGCCCCAATCAGCCCCAGCATTTT,CASSYGPNQPQHF
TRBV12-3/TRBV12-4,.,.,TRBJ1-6,TGTGCCAGCAGCCTCCTGGCCGGGAGCTCCTATAATTCACCCCTCCACTTT,CASSLLAGSSYNSPLHF
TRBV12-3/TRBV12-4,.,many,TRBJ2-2,TGTGCCAGCAGTTTATTAGGGTTGGGGGCCGGGGAGCTGTTTTTT,CASSLLGLGAGELFF
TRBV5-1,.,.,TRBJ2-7,TGCGCCAGCAGCTCTAAAAACGAGAAGTACTTC,CASSSKNEKYF
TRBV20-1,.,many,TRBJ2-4,TGCAGTGCTAGAGAATCGGCCAAAAACATTCAGTACTTC,CSARESAKNIQYF
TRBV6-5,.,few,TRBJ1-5,TGTGCCAGCAGTTACTCTGGGGGGGCTCAGCCCCAGCATTTT,CASSYSGGAQPQHF
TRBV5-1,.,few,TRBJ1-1,TGCGCCAGCAGCTTGGCCATCGACAGGAAGAACACTGAAGCTTTCTTT,CASSLAIDRKNTEAFF
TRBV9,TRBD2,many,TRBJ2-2,TGTGCCAGCAGCGTATTAAGCGGGGGGTTATCCGGGGAGCTGTTTTTT,CASSVLSGGLSGELFF
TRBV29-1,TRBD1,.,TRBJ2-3,TGCAGCGGGGACAGAAGCACAGATACGCAGTATTTT,CSGDRSTDTQYF
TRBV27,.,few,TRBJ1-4,TGTGCCAGCAGTTTAATCAGGGGCTATAATGAAAAACTGTTTTTT,CASSLIRGYNEKLFF
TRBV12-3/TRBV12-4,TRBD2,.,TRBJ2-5,TGTGCCAGCAGATCTCAGGGAGGGAGCGGAGAGACCCAGTACTTC,CASRSQGGSGETQYF
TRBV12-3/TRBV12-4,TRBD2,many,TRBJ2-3,TGTGCCAGCACTAGGCGCGGGGGGGCATCTTTTACAGATACGCAGTATTTT,CASTRRGGASFTDTQYF
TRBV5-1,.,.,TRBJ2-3,TGCGCCAGCAGCTTGAGAACGGACCGCACAGATACGCAGTATTTT,CASSLRTDRTDTQYF
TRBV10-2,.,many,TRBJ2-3,TGCGCCAGCAGTGATCTTAGGGGAGGAGATACGCAGTATTTT,CASSDLRGGDTQYF
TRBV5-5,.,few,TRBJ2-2,TGTGCCAGCAGCTTGGTACAGGTCGGCACCGGGGAGCTGTTTTTT,CASSLVQVGTGELFF
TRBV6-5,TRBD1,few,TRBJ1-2,TGTGCCAGCAGTAGGGACAGCTATGGCTACACCTTC,CASSRDSYGYTF
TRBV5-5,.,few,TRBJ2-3,TGTGCCAGCAGCACGACGCACACAGATACGCAGTATTTT,CASSTTHTDTQYF
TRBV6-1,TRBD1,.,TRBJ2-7,TGTGCCAGCAGTGGGACAGGACCCTACGAGCTGTACTTC,CASSGTGPYELYF
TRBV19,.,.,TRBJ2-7,TGTGCCAGTAGTACATCGGGCGAGCAGTACTTC,CASSTSGEQYF
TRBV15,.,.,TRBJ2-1,TGTGCCACCAGCAGAGGAAGGGTGAATGAGCAGTTCTTC,CATSRGRVNEQFF
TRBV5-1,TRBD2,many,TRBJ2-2,TGCGCCAGCAGCTTGTCCCTGGCCCTAGCGGGGGCCAACACCGGGGAGCTGTTTTTT,CASSLSLALAGANTGELFF
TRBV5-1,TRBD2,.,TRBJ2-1,TGCGCCAGCAGCTCGGGACTAGCGGAGGGGAATGAGCAGTTCTTC,CASSSGLAEGNEQFF